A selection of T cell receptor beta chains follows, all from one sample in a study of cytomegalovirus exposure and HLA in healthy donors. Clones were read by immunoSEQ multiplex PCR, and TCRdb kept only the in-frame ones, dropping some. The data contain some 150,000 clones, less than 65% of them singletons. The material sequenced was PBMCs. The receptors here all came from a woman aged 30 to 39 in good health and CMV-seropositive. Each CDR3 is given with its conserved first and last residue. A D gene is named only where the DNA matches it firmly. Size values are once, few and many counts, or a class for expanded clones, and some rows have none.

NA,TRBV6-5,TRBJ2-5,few,TGTGCCAGCAGTACCCAACACCAATCAGAGACCCAGTACTTC,CASSTQHQSETQYF
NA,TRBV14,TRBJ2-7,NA,TGTGCCAGCAGCCAAGGGCGGGAAACCTACGAGCAGTACTTC,CASSQGRETYEQYF
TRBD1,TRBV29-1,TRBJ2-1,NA,TGCAGCGTTGTGGGGACAGGGAGCTTAGATGAGCAGTTCTTC,CSVVGTGSLDEQFF
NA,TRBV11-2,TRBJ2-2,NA,TGTGCCAGCAGCTTAGACCTAATCGGGGAGCTGTTTTTT,CASSLDLIGELFF
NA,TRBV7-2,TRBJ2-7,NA,TGTGCCAGCAGCCCGTTTGACAGGAACGAGCAGTACTTC,CASSPFDRNEQYF
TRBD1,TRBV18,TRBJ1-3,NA,TGTGCCAGCTCTTCCCCGGACAGGGCCATATATTTT,CASSSPDRAIYF
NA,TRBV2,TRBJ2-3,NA,TGTGCCAGCAGTGAAGGTCGGGGCACAGATACGCAGTATTTT,CASSEGRGTDTQYF
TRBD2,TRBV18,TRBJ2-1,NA,TGTGCCAGCTCACCAAGTAGCGGGAGCAATGAGCAGTTCTTC,CASSPSSGSNEQFF
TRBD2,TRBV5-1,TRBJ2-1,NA,TGCGCCAGCAGCTTGGTCCCCGGGGGGTTCTCCTACAATGAGCAGTTCTTC,CASSLVPGGFSYNEQFF
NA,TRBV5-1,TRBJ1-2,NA,TGCGCCAGCAGCAGGGACAATGGCTACACCTTC,CASSRDNGYTF
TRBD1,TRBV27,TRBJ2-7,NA,TGTGCCAGCAGCCGTCATATGGGACAGGGCTACGAGCAGTACTTC,CASSRHMGQGYEQYF
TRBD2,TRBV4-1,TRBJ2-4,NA,TGCGCCAGCAGCCAAACCGGGACTAGGGGTGCGGAAAACATTCAGTACTTC,CASSQTGTRGAENIQYF
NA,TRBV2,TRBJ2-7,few,TGTGCCAGCAGTGACCGGGACACAGCCTACGAGCAGTACTTC,CASSDRDTAYEQYF
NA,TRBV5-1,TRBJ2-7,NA,TGCGCCAGCAGCTTGGTCCTAGGAGGAACAGGGAGCTTGTCCTACGAGCAGTACTTC,CASSLVLGGTGSLSYEQYF
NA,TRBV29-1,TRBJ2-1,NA,TGCAGCGTTGAGGGCTACCTCTCCTACAATGAGCAGTTCTTC,CSVEGYLSYNEQFF
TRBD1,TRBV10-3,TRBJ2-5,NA,TGTGCCATCAGTGACCCGGGACAGGTTGGTGAGACCCAGTACTTC,CAISDPGQVGETQYF
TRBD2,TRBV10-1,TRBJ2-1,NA,TGCGCCAGCAGCGAATTGGGACTAGCGGGGGATGATGAGCAGTTCTTC,CASSELGLAGDDEQFF
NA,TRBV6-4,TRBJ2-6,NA,TGTGCCAGCAGTGACTCGAGTTCTGGGGCCAACGTCCTGACTTTC,CASSDSSSGANVLTF
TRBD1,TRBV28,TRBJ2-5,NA,TGTGCCAGCAGGAAGACAGGGGGCACTGGGACCCAGTACTTC,CASRKTGGTGTQYF
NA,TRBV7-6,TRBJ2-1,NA,TGTGCCAGCAGCTTAGCGTCCGGGAGTGGTGGGAATGAGCAGTTCTTC,CASSLASGSGGNEQFF
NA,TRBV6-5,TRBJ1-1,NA,TGTGCCAGCGTAAGAGTCCGCTACTCTGAAGCTTTCTTT,CASVRVRYSEAFF
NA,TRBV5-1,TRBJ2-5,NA,TGCGCCAGCAGCGAAACTAGTGTCGGGGAGACCCAGTACTTC,CASSETSVGETQYF
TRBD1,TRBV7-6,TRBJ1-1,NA,TGTGCCAGCAGCTTAAGACAGGGCGATGAAGCTTTCTTT,CASSLRQGDEAFF
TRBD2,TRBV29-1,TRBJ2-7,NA,TGCAGCGTCGAGCGGGAGAGAGGAGGTTGGTACGAGCAGTACTTC,CSVERERGGWYEQYF
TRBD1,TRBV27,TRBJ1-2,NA,TGTGCCAGCAGCCGGGGGGGGACAGGGAATGGCTACACCTTC,CASSRGGTGNGYTF
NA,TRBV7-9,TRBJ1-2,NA,TGTGCCAGCAGCTTAGCGGGAGACGGTGATGGCTACACCTTC,CASSLAGDGDGYTF
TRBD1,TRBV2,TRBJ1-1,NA,TGTGCCAGCCTAAGACAGGGAGGCGGAACTGAAGCTTTCTTT,CASLRQGGGTEAFF
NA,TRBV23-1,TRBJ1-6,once,TGCGCCAGCAGTCAGCCGTGTGGGAGGTCGCATTCCCCCCTCCACTTT,CASSQPCGRSHSPLHF
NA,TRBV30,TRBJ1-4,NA,TGTGCCTGGGGAACTAGATCCCGGGGGAAACTGTTTTTT,CAWGTRSRGKLFF
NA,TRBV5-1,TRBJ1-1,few,TGCGCCAGCAGCTTGCTCGGGGATGCTGAAGCTTTCTTT,CASSLLGDAEAFF
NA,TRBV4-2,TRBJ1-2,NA,TGTGCCAGCAGCCAAGCCCTGGGGGCTGAGGACACCTTC,CASSQALGAEDTF
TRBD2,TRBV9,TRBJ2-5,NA,TGTGCCAGCAGCGTAGATGGGACTAGCGGGGGGGCAGAGACCCAGTACTTC,CASSVDGTSGGAETQYF
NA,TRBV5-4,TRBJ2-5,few,TGTGCCAGCAGCTTGGGCGGATTGGCGGGGGAGACCCAGTACTTC,CASSLGGLAGETQYF
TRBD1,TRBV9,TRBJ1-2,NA,TGTGCCAGCAGCCTAACATGGACAGGGATATATGGCTACACCTTC,CASSLTWTGIYGYTF
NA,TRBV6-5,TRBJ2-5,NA,TGTGCCAGCAGTTACTTTCCGCAAGAGACCCAGTACTTC,CASSYFPQETQYF